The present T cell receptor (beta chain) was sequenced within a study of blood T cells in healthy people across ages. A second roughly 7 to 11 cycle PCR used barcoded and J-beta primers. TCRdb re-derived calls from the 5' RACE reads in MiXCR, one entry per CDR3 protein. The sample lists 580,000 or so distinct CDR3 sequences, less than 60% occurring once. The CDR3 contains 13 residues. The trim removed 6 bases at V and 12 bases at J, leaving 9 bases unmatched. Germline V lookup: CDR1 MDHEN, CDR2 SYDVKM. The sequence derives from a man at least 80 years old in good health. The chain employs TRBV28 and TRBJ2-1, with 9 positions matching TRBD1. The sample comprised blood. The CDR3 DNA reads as TGTGCCAGCAGCCCCGGGACAGGGAGTGGGCAGTTCTTC. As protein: CASSPGTGSGQFF.